What follows is one T cell receptor (beta chain) and its context. The sample is drawn from a study of blood T cell repertoires in COVID-19. Repertoires were generated with immunoSEQ multiplex PCR, while TCRdb's copy carries only in-frame clones and drops some. The profile covers over 250,000 clones, with 88% appearing a single time and 2% to 2.5% taken by the ten largest. V lost 6 bases and J lost 5, with 7 bases in between. The CDR3 totals 12 residues. Germline V CDR1 and CDR2: MDHEN, SYDVKM. The chain links TRBV28 to TRBJ2-2; a weak D match, TRBD1 (6 bases). The material sequenced was PBMCs or T cells enriched from blood (not recorded which). This sequence originates from a woman in her sixties in a cohort exposed to, infected with or recovered from COVID-19 (not recorded which). CDR3 nucleotide sequence: TGTGCCAGCAGAACAGGGACCGGGGAGCTGTTTTTT. Its translation is CASRTGTGELFF.